This TCR beta chain was captured in a study of read filtering for tumor transcriptome and immune sequencing. About the research overall: RNA-seq yielded only about 75 to 1,400 TCR reads, IR-seq about 3.5 to 11 million. General observations from the study: Even smaller IR-seq throughput identified most shared clonotypes. The sorted CD138-negative fraction was a mixed bone marrow immune population, not purified T cells. Single-read clonotypes: roughly 82% of IR-seq clonotypes (roughly 3.2% of reads), almost 75% of RNA-seq clonotypes (under 50% of reads).

The CDR3 contains 12 residues. From approximately 400 ng of RNA, a library with molecular barcoded alpha/delta and beta/gamma adaptors was made. TCRdb reanalysed the reads using MiXCR and keeps one entry per CDR3 protein. The sample lists tens of thousands of distinct CDR3 sequences, roughly 20% occurring once. This clonotype was seen ten or more times. The antigen is unknown. J is TRBJ2-1 and V is TRBV21-1; TRBD1 is the table's D call and was not checked against the DNA. TRBV21-1 is classified as a pseudogene. The TCR sequence derives from a donor at least 40 years old with multiple myeloma. The sample taken for sequencing was a population of CD138-negative cells sorted from bone marrow. The DNA of the CDR3 is TGTGCCAGCCCGAGGGGGTGTGATGAGCAGTTCTTC. Amino acids: CASPRGCDEQFF.